The rows below give T cell receptor beta chains drawn from one sample of a study of human T cells and chemical hapten exposure. A single record per CDR3 protein comes from TCRdb applying MiXCR to the RACE reads. This sample has more than 70,000 distinct CDR3 sequences; just under 9% occur once, and the top ten carry about 3%. Sequencing was performed on whole blood. The receptors come from a female donor in good health. Some clones in this sample may be carry-over from other donors' samples. Each CDR3 is given without its conserved first and last residue. The D gene is left open where the match is weak.

>TRBJ2-7|TRBD2|TRBV27
ASSPVREAGGHEQY
>TRBJ2-2|TRBD2|TRBV20-1
SARGGLAGVTGELF
>TRBJ2-1|.|TRBV29-1
SVEEASGENEQF
>TRBJ2-7|.|TRBV11-3
ASSQAPHEQY
>TRBJ1-1|.|TRBV14
ASSLQRMNTEAF
>TRBJ1-5|.|TRBV7-9
ASSLDGGGGNQPQH
>TRBJ1-3|.|TRBV9
ASSLPSGNTIY
>TRBJ2-1|.|TRBV29-1
SVVEIDYNEQF
>TRBJ2-3|TRBD2|TRBV5-1
ASSSTWTSGAGTDTQY
>TRBJ2-1|.|TRBV6-2/TRBV6-3
ATRGNEQF
>TRBJ2-1|TRBD1|TRBV7-7
ASSLGTGVDEQF
>TRBJ2-3|.|TRBV20-1
SASGDTQY
>TRBJ2-7|TRBD1|TRBV29-1
SVEDRGQGWGYEQY
>TRBJ2-1|TRBD2|TRBV19
ASRKIAGGPRNEQF
>TRBJ2-1|TRBD2|TRBV7-9
ASSPGTSGTREQF
>TRBJ2-3|.|TRBV10-3
AGFIAWRPTDTQY